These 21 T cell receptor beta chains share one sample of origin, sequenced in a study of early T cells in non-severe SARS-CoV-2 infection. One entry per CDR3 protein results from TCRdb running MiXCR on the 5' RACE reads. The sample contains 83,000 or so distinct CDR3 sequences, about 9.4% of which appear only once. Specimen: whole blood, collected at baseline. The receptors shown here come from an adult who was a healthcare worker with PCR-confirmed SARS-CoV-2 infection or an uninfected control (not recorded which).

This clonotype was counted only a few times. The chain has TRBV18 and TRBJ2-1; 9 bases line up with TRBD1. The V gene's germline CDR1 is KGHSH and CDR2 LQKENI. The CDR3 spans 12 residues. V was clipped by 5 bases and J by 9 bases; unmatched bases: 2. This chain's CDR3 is CASSTGQGEQFF. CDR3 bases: TGTGCCAGCTCAACGGGACAGGGTGAGCAGTTCTTC.

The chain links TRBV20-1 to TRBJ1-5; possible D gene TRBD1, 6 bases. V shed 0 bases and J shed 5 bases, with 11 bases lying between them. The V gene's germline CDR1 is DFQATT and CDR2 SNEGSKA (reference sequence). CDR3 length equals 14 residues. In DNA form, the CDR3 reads TGCAGTGCTAGAGATACAGGGCTGGATCAGCCCCAGCATTTT. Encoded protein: CSARDTGLDQPQHF.

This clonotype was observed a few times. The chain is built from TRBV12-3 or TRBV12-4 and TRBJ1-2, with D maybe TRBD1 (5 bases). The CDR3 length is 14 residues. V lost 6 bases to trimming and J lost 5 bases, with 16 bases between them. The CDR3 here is CASSPGLGGYGYTF. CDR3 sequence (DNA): TGTGCCAGCAGCCCCGGACTCGGGGGTTATGGCTACACCTTC.

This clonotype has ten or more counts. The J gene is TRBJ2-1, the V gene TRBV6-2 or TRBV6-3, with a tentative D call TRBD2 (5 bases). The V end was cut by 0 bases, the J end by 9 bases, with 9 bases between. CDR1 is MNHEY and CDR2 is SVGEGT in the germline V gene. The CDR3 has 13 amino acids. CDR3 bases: TGTGCCAGCAGTTACTCGATCCGGGGTGAGCAGTTCTTC. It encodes CASSYSIRGEQFF.

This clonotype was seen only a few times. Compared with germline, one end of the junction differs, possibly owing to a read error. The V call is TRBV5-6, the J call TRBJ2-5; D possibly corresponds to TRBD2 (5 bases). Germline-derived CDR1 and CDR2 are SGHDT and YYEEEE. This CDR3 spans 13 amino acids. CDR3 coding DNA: TGTGCCAGCAGCCTCCGGACGGAGAGGAGGAGTGACTTC. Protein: CASSLRTERRSDF.

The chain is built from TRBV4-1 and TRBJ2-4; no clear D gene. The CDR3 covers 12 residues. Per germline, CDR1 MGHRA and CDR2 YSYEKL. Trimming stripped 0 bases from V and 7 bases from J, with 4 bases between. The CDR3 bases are TGCGCCAGCAGCCAAGATTGGAACATTCAGTACTTC. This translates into CASSQDWNIQYF.

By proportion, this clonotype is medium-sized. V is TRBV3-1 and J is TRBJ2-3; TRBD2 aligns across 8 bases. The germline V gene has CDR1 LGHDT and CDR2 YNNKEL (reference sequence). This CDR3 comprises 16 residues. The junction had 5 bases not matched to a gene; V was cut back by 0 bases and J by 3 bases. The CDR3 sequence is CASSQDIGRATDTQYF. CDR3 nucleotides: TGTGCCAGCAGCCAAGACATCGGGAGGGCGACAGATACGCAGTATTTT.

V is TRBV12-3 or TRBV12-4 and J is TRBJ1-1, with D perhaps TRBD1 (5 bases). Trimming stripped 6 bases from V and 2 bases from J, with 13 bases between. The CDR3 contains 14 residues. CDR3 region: CASSWDGENTEAFF. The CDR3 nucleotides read TGTGCCAGCAGCTGGGACGGCGAAAACACTGAAGCTTTCTTT.

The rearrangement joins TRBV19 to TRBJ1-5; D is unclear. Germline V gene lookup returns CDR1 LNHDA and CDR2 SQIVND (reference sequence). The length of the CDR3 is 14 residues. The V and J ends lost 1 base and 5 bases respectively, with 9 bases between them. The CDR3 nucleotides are TGTGCCAGTAGTATAGTCGGGTCTGATCAGCCCCAGCATTTT. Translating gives CASSIVGSDQPQHF.

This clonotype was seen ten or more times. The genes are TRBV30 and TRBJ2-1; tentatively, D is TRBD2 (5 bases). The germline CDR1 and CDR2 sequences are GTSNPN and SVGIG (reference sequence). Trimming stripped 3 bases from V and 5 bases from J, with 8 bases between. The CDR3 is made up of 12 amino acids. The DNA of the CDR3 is TGTGCCTGGAGAGCGGCAGACAATGAGCAGTTCTTC. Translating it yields CAWRAADNEQFF.

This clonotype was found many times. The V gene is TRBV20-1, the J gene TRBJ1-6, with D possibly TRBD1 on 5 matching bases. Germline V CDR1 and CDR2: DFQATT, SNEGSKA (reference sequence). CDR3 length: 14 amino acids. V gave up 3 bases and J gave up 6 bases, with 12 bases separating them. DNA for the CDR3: TGCAGTGCTAGTCTAGGACACTTTAATTCACCCCTCCACTTT. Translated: CSASLGHFNSPLHF.

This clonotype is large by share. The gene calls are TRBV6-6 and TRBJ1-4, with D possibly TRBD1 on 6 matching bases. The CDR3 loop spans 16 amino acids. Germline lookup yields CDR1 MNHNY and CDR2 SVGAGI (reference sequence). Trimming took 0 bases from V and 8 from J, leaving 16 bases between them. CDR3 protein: CASSYSLTGPGEKLFF. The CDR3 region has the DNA TGTGCCAGCAGTTACTCGCTGACAGGCCCCGGGGAAAAACTGTTTTTT.

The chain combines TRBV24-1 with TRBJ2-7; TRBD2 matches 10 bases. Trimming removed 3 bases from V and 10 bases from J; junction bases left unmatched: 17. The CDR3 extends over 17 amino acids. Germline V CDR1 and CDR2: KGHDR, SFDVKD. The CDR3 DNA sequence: TGTGCCACCAGTGATGGAGGAGGAGGGCAAGCGGGAGGGCTACAGTACTTC. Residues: CATSDGGGGQAGGLQYF.

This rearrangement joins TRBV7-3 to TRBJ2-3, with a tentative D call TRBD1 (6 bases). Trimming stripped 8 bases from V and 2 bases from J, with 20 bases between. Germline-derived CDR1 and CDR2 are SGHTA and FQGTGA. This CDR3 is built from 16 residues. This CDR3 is CASSRGSEIPTDTQYF. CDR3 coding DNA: TGTGCCAGCTCCAGGGGATCGGAGATTCCCACAGATACGCAGTATTTT.

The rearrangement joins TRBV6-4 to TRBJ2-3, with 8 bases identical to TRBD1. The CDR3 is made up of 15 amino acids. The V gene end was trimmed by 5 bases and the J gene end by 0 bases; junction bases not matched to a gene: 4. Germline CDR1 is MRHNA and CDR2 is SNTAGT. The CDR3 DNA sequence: TGTGCCAGCAGTCTTGACAGGGGCAGCACAGATACGCAGTATTTT. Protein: CASSLDRGSTDTQYF.

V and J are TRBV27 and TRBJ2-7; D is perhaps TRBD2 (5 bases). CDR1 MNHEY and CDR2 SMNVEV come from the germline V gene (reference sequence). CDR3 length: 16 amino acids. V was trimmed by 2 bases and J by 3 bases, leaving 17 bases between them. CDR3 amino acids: CASSLRTPPPFYEQYF. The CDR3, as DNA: TGTGCCAGCAGTTTACGGACTCCACCGCCCTTCTACGAGCAGTACTTC.

The CDR3 region has the DNA TGTGCCAGCAGTGAAAGGGGGGGCAAGAACACTGAAGCTTTCTTT. This codes for CASSERGGKNTEAFF. The chain has TRBV6-1 and TRBJ1-1; a weak D match, TRBD1 (6 bases). CDR3 length: 15 residues. Germline lookup yields CDR1 MNHNS and CDR2 SASEGT. V lost 2 bases and J lost 1, with 11 bases in between.

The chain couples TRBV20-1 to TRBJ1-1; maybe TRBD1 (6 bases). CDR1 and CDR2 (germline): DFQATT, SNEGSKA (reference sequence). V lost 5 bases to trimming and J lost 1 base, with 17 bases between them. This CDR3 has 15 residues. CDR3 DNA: TGCAGTGCTGACCCAGGGGCCAGGAGGAACACTGAAGCTTTCTTT. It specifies CSADPGARRNTEAFF.

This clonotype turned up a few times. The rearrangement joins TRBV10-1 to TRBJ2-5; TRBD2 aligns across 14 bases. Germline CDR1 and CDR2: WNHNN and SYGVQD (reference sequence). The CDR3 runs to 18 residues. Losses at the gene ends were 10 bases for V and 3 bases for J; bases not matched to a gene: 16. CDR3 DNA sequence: TGCGCCATGTCATCCGGGACTAGCGGGAGACGGCCAAAAGAGACCCAGTACTTC. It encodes CAMSSGTSGRRPKETQYF.

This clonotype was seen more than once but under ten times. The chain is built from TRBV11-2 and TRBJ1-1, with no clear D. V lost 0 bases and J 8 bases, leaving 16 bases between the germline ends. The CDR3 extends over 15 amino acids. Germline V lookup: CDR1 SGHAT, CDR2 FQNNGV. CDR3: CASSLEAGADNEAFF. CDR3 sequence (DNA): TGTGCCAGCAGCTTAGAAGCGGGAGCCGACAACGAAGCTTTCTTT.

CDR3 sequence (DNA): TGCAGCGTCCAACTAAAGGCAGGGGTCACCGGGGAGCTGTTTTTT. Amino acid sequence: CSVQLKAGVTGELFF. The rearrangement uses TRBV29-1 and TRBJ2-2, with TRBD1 as a possible D gene (6 bases). Trimming took off 6 bases at V and 4 bases at J, with 18 bases between the two ends. This CDR3 contains 15 residues. Germline CDR1 SQVTM, CDR2 ANQGSEA.